This TCR beta chain originates from a study of blood T cell repertoires in COVID-19. Trimming left V 2 bases short and J 0 bases short, with 11 bases between. CDR3 size: 16 residues. CDR1 is SGHVS, CDR2 FQNEAQ, per germline. As processed by the authors: Amplification of reference gene primers provided the estimated nucleated cell counts. Sequenced by immunoSEQ multiplex PCR; TCRdb stores in-frame clones only, minus some. V, J and clone size are those of that table, while D and trimming were read from the DNA. The table shows 330,000 or so clones, with roughly 87% occurring only once. Donors in Cohort 3 who had recovered were those with two negative PCRs, healthcare professional clearance, or resolution of their symptoms.

This clonotype was sampled from a woman aged 30 to 39 who had recovered from COVID-19. The source material was PBMCs or T cells enriched from blood (not recorded which). The chain combines TRBV7-8 with TRBJ1-5; a possible D gene is TRBD1 (5 bases). CDR3 sequence: CASSLMGGDSNQPQHF. The CDR3 DNA sequence: TGTGCCAGCAGCTTAATGGGAGGGGATAGCAATCAGCCCCAGCATTTT. The full variable domain, completed using reference TRBV7-8 and TRBJ1-5, is GAGVSQSPRYKVAKRGQDVALRCDPISGHVSLFWYQQALGQGPEFLTYFQNEAQLDKSGLPSDRFFAERPEGSVSTLKIQRTQQEDSAVYLCASSLMGGDSNQPQHFGDGTRLSIL.